The text below deals with one TCR beta chain. At least ten counts were recorded for this clone. It has no known antigen specificity. Base qualities are not provided; no much larger clone lies one nucleotide away. None of the patients had been given any treatment before thyroid surgery. Patient clinical samples collected from about 2012 to 2019 were retrospectively analysed using T-cell receptor beta sequencing. The CDR3 covers 14 residues, taking in both the cysteine and the phenylalanine. Just the 42-base CDR3 DNA is kept, in frame starting at base 1. The germline ends are 13 bases apart after V is trimmed by 5 bases and J by 2 bases. Per the germline V gene, SGHTA is the CDR1 and FQGNSA is the CDR2. The library was generated by PCR. The run used an Illumina HiSeq 4000. High-throughput sequencing was used to profile the TCR beta-chain CDR3 region of each patient. The paper's data handling went like this. Drawing on CDR3 differences between clinicopathological groups, the researchers built a classifier meant to tell apart patients with distant-metastatic papillary thyroid cancer. The Shannon index was used to assess repertoire diversity, and the Morisita-Horn index was used to assess tumor-blood repertoire similarity. TCRdb redid the processing of the public reads, applying fastp at Q25 and MiXCR, and retained in-frame beta chains. The V and J calls, along with clone size, are taken from TCRdb and not from the paper's own processing. This sample comprises approximately 20,000 clones, 20% to 30% of them detected only once. Of the sample, 3.3% falls within the top ten clones.

The sample belongs to a study of metastatic and nonmetastatic thyroid tumors (TCRdb year 2020). General notes on the study: For patients with malignant and with benign thyroid disease, the researchers compared repertoires between peripheral blood samples and tumor or nodule tissue samples.

The research as a whole found: TCR beta diversity was reported as significantly higher in malignant tumors than in benign nodules, in both blood and tumor samples.

This clonotype was sampled from a male donor with papillary thyroid cancer or a benign thyroid nodule (not recorded which). Some clones in this sample may be carry-over from other donors' samples. The chain employs TRBV7-2 and TRBJ2-7; the D gene cannot be resolved beyond TRBD1 or TRBD2, each matching 6 bases. Sample: blood. The encoded CDR3 is CASSGWGAPYEQYF. The base sequence is TGTGCCAGCAGCGGGTGGGGGGCCCCCTACGAGCAGTACTTC. The variable domain in full, with residues beyond the CDR3 obtained from the reference TRBV7-2 and TRBJ2-7 genes, is GAGVSQSPSNKVTEKGKDVELRCDPISGHTALYWYRQSLGQGLEFLIYFQGNSAPDKSGLPSDRFSAERTGGSVSTLTIQRTQQEDSAVYLCASSGWGAPYEQYFGPGTRLTVT.